This entry describes one T cell receptor (beta chain). This entry belongs to a study of glioma-infiltrating T cells after dendritic cell vaccination. Study-wide context: Dendritic cells derived from monocytes and pulsed with autologous tumor lysate formed the vaccine.

The time point denotes: after dendritic cell vaccination, including at tumor progression/relapse. TCRdb's copy holds only in-frame clones and misses some; the assay was immunoSEQ multiplex PCR. The sample carries roughly 88,000 clones, approximately 80% recorded once. This CDR3 has 15 residues. Germline V gene sequence: CDR1 LNHDA, CDR2 SQIVND (reference sequence). V was clipped by 6 bases and J by 8 bases, with 20 bases between them. This material consisted of blood, taken after dendritic cell vaccination. This TCR was recovered from a human donor with glioblastoma. This sequence joins TRBV19 and TRBJ2-4; possibly TRBD1 for D (6 bases). CDR3 in amino acids: CASSTSGRGEYIQYF. In DNA, the CDR3 is TGTGCCAGTAGCACCTCGGGCAGGGGCGAGTACATTCAGTACTTC.